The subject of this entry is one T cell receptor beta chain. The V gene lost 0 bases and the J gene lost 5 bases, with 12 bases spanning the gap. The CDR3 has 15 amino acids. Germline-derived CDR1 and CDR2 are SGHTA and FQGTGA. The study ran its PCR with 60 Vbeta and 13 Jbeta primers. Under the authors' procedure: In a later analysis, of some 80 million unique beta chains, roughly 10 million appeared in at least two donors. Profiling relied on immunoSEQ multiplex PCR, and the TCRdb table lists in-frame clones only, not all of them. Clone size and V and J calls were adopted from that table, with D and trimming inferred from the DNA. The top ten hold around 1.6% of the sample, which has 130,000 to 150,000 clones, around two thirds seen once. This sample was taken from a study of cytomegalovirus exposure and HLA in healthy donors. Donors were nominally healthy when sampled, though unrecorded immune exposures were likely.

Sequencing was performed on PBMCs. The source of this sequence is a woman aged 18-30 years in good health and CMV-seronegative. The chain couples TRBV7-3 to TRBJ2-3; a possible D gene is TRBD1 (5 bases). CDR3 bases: TGTGCCAGCAGCTTAACATTGGGGCCCGGAGATACGCAGTATTTT. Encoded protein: CASSLTLGPGDTQYF.